This T cell receptor (beta chain) appears in the sequencing data of a study of persistence of HIV-infected CD4 T cells. For the study at large: Isolated cells were CMV- and HIV-1 Gag-responding CD4+ T cells. Findings and limits, study-wide: Antigen-responding cells were enriched for degenerate expanded CDR3beta sequences.

Regarding this clone: Its antigen remains unknown.

Sequencing used immunoSEQ version 4 in survey mode. The protocol was immunoSEQ multiplex PCR, while the TCRdb copy is restricted to in-frame clones and leaves out a portion. This table has 38,000 or so clones, around 85% appearing once. The CDR3 totals 15 residues. Trimming at V came to 6 bases and at J to 6 bases, leaving 9 bases not matched to a gene. Germline CDR1 MDHEN, CDR2 SYDVKM. An overlapping HIV-1 Gag peptide pool stimulated these cells at 0.95 to 1 ug/peptide/mL. CD40L/CD69 double-negative CD45RO-high memory CD4+ T cells were collected. The J gene is TRBJ2-1, the V gene TRBV28; 9 bases fit TRBD1. Sequences were derived from cultured CD4+ T cells from PBMCs, sampled from a patient who received antiretroviral therapy. This receptor was identified in an adult with HIV. The donor label of this sample is uncertain. The CDR3 nucleotides read TGTGCCAGCAGACTCCCGGGACAGGGCGCCAATGAGCAGTTCTTC. This translates into CASRLPGQGANEQFF.